The 14 T cell receptor beta chains in this list originate from one sample, sequenced in a study of response to subunit inactivated influenza vaccine. Using its own MiXCR run on the RT-PCR reads, TCRdb lists one record per CDR3 protein. The profile shows 530,000 or so distinct CDR3 sequences, 25% of them singletons. The sequenced sample was CD4+ T cells sorted from PBMCs, obtained more than 4 days after vaccination. These receptors all come from a man aged 45-60 years who received an inactivated influenza vaccine.

This rearrangement joins TRBV7-2 to TRBJ2-7; TRBD2 agrees at 9 bases. The trim removed 2 bases at V and 8 bases at J, leaving 10 bases unmatched. Per germline, CDR1 SGHTA and CDR2 FQGNSA. The CDR3 covers 15 residues. The CDR3 DNA follows: TGTGCCAGCAGCTTACCCGGGATAGCGGGGGTAAAGCAGTACTTC. Its protein product is CASSLPGIAGVKQYF.

This chain joins TRBV20-1 and TRBJ2-6; no firm D call. The CDR3 runs to 13 residues. The V end lost 5 bases, the J end lost 1 base, and 6 bases lay between the germline ends. Germline CDR1 and CDR2: DFQATT and SNEGSKA (reference sequence). CDR3 nucleotides: TGCAGTGCTTGGGTATCTGGGGCCAACGTCCTGACTTTC. It yields the protein CSAWVSGANVLTF.

This chain uses TRBV6-1 with TRBJ2-1; TRBD2 matches 7 bases. The CDR3 length is 14 residues. Germline V gives CDR1 MNHNS, CDR2 SASEGT. Trimming took 6 bases from V and 1 from J; bases not matched to a gene: 3. As DNA, the CDR3 is TGTGCCAGCAGCCAGGGACTATCCTACAATGAGCAGTTCTTC. Protein: CASSQGLSYNEQFF.

The V gene is TRBV3-1, the J gene TRBJ1-5; the D is unclear. From germline, CDR1 is LGHDT and CDR2 YNNKEL (reference sequence). The CDR3 loop spans 12 amino acids. The germline V and J ends were trimmed by 2 bases and 6 bases, with 5 bases remaining between them. The CDR3 reads CASSQFGQPQHF. The CDR3 DNA reads TGTGCCAGCAGCCAATTCGGTCAGCCCCAGCATTTT.

The chain links TRBV5-1 to TRBJ2-7; the match to TRBD2 covers 8 bases. CDR1 and CDR2 from the germline V gene are SGHRS and YFSETQ. Germline trimming cut 0 bases from V and 0 bases from J; bases unmatched to any gene: 8. The CDR3 has 17 residues. CDR3: CASSLAPSGPSSYEQYF. The DNA for the CDR3 is TGCGCCAGCAGCTTGGCTCCTAGCGGGCCTAGCTCCTACGAGCAGTACTTC.

The chain carries TRBV4-3 and TRBJ2-1, with D maybe TRBD1 (6 bases). V lost 1 base to trimming and J lost 9 bases, with 19 bases between them. The CDR3 spans 16 residues. Per germline, CDR1 LGHNA and CDR2 YSLEER. In DNA form, the CDR3 reads TGCGCCAGCAGCCAAGGGATAGCTGGGGGCTGGGGTGAGCAGTTCTTC. Its protein is CASSQGIAGGWGEQFF.

In nucleotides, the CDR3 is TGTGCCAGCAGTTGGCTAGCAGTAACAATCAATGAGCAGTTCTTC. Translation: CASSWLAVTINEQFF. The chain combines TRBV12-3 or TRBV12-4 with TRBJ2-1; tentative D call: TRBD2 (5 bases). This CDR3 has 15 amino acids. V was shortened by 4 bases and J by 6 bases, with 16 bases between the two germline ends.

This clonotype was counted between two and nine times. The chain uses TRBV7-9 and TRBJ2-7; 7 nucleotides align to TRBD2. CDR3 length: 15 residues. Germline V CDR1 and CDR2: SEHNR, FQNEAQ (reference sequence). V lost 1 base and J lost 5; bases outside the gene matches: 8. The CDR3 loop is CASSLESGGIHEQYF. For the CDR3, the DNA is TGTGCCAGCAGCTTAGAGTCGGGAGGTATCCACGAGCAGTACTTC.

The rearrangement uses TRBV11-2 and TRBJ2-1; 12 bases align to TRBD1. CDR3 length: 20 amino acids. V gave up 5 bases and J gave up 0 bases; unmatched junction bases: 14. CDR1 is SGHAT, CDR2 FQNNGV, per germline. The DNA of the CDR3 is TGTGCCAGCAGCCTCAAAGCCCGGGACAGGGGGCCCCGCTCCTACAATGAGCAGTTCTTC. This sequence encodes CASSLKARDRGPRSYNEQFF.

This chain joins TRBV4-2 and TRBJ1-5; possible D gene TRBD1, 5 bases. Trimming shortened V by 1 base and J by 1 base, and 8 bases separated the two germline ends. Germline V CDR1 and CDR2: LGHNA, YNFKEQ. The CDR3 is 15 amino acids. This CDR3 is CASSQVGVSNQPQHF. The DNA for the CDR3 is TGTGCCAGCAGCCAAGTAGGGGTCAGCAATCAGCCCCAGCATTTT.

This clonotype came up many times. V usage is TRBV12-3 or TRBV12-4 and J usage is TRBJ2-3; 8 bases align to TRBD2. Trimming took 3 bases from V and 1 from J; bases not matched to a gene: 3. The CDR3 is 15 residues long. The CDR3: CASSFTSGGTDTQYF. Written as DNA, the CDR3 is TGTGCCAGCAGTTTCACTAGCGGAGGCACAGATACGCAGTATTTT.

The rearrangement uses TRBV6-5 and TRBJ1-2; 7 bases align to TRBD1. This CDR3 contains 11 residues. Germline lookup yields CDR1 MNHEY and CDR2 SVGAGI. Germline trimming cut 10 bases from V and 8 bases from J; bases unmatched to any gene: 7. The CDR3 loop is CAIRTGQGYTF. The CDR3 DNA reads TGTGCCATCAGGACAGGCCAGGGCTACACCTTC.

The chain combines TRBV20-1 with TRBJ2-5, with a tentative D call TRBD1 (6 bases). The germline V gene encodes CDR1 DFQATT and CDR2 SNEGSKA (reference sequence). Between the trimmed V and J ends, which lost 3 bases and 2 bases, there was a span of 13 bases. CDR3 length: 14 amino acids. The CDR3 sequence is CSARGALQQETQYF. CDR3 sequence (DNA): TGCAGTGCTAGGGGGGCCCTACAACAAGAGACCCAGTACTTC.

This clonotype was counted between two and nine times. This rearrangement joins TRBV10-3 to TRBJ2-1; TRBD2 matches 8 bases. The CDR3 runs to 15 residues. The germline gives CDR1 ENHRY, CDR2 SYGVKD. V was pared by 5 bases and J by 8 bases, with 11 bases of the junction left unmatched. CDR3 sequence (DNA): TGTGCCATCAGTAAGGGACTAGGTAATAGTCATGAGCAGTTCTTC. Encoded protein: CAISKGLGNSHEQFF.